This TCR beta chain was sequenced during a study of shared clonotypes between healthy human individuals. Assay: immunoSEQ multiplex PCR; the TCRdb copy retains only in-frame clones and omits some. The repertoire holds about 330,000 clones, with under 80% as singletons. Germline CDR1 is SGHAT and CDR2 is FQNNGV. V lost 7 bases to trimming and J lost 4 bases, with 17 bases between them. CDR3 length: 15 amino acids. This TCR was sampled from a man aged 30-40 years in good health. Sequencing was done on a sample of memory CD4+ T cells sorted from blood. Noted subset: CD45RA-negative fraction. This chain uses TRBV11-2 with TRBJ2-1; TRBD2 might be the D (6 bases). The chain's CDR3 is CASTLRGLRYNEQFF. The CDR3, as DNA: TGTGCCAGCACCCTGCGGGGACTGAGGTACAATGAGCAGTTCTTC.